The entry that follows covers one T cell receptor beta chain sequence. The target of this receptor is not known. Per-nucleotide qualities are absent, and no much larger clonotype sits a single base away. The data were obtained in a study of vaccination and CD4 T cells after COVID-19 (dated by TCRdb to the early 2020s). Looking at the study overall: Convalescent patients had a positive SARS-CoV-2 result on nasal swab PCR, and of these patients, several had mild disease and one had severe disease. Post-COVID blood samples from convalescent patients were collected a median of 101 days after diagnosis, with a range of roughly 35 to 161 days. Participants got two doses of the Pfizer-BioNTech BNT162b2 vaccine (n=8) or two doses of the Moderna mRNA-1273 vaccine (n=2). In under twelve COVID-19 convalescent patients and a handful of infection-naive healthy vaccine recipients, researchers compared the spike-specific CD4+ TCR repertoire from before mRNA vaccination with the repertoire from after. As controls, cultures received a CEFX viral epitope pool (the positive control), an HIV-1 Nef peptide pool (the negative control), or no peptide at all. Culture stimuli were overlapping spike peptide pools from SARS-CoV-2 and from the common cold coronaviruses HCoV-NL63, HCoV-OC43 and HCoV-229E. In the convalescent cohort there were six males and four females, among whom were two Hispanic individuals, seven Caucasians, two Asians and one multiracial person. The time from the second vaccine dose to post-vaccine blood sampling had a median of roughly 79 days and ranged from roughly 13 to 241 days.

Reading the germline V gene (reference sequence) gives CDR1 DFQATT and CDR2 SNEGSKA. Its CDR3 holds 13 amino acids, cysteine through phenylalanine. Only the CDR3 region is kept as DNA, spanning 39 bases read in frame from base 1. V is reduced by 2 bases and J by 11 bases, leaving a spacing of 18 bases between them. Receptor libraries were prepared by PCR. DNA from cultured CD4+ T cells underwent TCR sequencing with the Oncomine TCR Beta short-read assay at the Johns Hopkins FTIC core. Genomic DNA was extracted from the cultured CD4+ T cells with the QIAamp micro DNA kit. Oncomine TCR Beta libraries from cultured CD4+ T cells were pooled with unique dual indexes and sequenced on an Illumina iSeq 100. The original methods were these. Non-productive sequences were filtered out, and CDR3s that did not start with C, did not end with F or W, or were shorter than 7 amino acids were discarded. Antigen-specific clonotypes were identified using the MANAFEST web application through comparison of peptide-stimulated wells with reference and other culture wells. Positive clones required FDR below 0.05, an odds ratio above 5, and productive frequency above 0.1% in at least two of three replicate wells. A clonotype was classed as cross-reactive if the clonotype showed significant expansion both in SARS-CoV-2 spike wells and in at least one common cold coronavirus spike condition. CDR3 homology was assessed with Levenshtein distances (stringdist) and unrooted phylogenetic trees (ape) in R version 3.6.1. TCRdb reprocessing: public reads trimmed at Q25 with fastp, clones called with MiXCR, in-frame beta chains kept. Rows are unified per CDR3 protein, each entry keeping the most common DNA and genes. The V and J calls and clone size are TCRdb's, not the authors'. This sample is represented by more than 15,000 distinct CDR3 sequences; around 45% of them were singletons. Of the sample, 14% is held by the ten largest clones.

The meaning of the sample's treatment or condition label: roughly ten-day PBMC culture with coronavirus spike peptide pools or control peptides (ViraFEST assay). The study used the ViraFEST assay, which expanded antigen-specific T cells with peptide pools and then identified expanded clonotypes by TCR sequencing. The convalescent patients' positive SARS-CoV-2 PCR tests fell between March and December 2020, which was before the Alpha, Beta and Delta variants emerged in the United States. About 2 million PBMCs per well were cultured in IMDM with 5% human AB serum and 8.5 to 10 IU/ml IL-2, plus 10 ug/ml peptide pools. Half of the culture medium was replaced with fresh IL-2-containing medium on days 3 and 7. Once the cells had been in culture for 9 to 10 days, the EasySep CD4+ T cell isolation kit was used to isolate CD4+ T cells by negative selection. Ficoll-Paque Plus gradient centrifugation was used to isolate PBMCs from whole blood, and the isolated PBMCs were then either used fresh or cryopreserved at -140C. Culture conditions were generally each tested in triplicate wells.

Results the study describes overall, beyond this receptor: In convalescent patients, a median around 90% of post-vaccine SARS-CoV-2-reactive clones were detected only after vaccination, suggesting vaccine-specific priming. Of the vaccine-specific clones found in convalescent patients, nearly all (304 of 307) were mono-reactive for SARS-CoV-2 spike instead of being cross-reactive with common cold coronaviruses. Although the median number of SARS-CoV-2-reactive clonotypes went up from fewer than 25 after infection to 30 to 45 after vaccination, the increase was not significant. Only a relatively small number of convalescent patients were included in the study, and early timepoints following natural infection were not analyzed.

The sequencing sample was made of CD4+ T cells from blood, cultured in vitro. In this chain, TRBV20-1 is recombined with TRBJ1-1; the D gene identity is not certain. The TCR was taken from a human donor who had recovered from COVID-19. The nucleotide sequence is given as TGCAGTGCTAGAATAGACACGGCCTCGGAGGCTTTCTTT. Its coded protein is CSARIDTASEAFF.